A single sample gave rise to the 5 T cell receptor beta chains below, sequenced in a study of blood T cell repertoires in COVID-19. Produced via immunoSEQ multiplex PCR; TCRdb's table is partial and in-frame only. This sample carries roughly 110,000 clones, around 89% of them seen once, and the ten largest clones take nearly 5%. The sample taken for sequencing was peripheral blood. All receptors come from a man aged 40-49 years with active or convalescent COVID-19.

The genes are TRBV27 and TRBJ2-4, with 10 bases lining up with TRBD1. Per germline, CDR1 MNHEY and CDR2 SMNVEV (reference sequence). The CDR3 length is 18 residues. Trimming took 2 bases from V and 1 from J; bases not matched to a gene: 8. The CDR3 DNA follows: TGTGCCAGCAGTTTAACAGGGACAGGGGTTTTTGCCAAAAACATTCAGTACTTC. This sequence encodes CASSLTGTGVFAKNIQYF.

The rearrangement joins TRBV5-4 to TRBJ1-1, with TRBD1 matching over 7 bases. The CDR3 is 15 amino acids. Losses at the gene ends were 4 bases for V and 1 base for J; bases not matched to a gene: 7. From germline, CDR1 is SGHNT and CDR2 YYREEE (reference sequence). This chain's CDR3 is CASSHPGQSNTEAFF. The CDR3 bases are TGTGCCAGCAGCCACCCGGGACAGTCGAACACTGAAGCTTTCTTT. Full variable domain (rest looked up from reference TRBV5-4 and TRBJ1-1): ETGVTQSPTHLIKTRGQQVTLRCSSQSGHNTVSWYQQALGQGPQFIFQYYREEENGRGNFPPRFSGLQFPNYSSELNVNALELDDSALYLCASSHPGQSNTEAFFGQGTRLTVV.

The rearrangement uses TRBV4-1 and TRBJ1-5; 9 bases line up with TRBD1. Trimming took 4 bases from V and 4 from J; bases not matched to a gene: 8. The germline CDR1 and CDR2 sequences are MGHRA and YSYEKL. CDR3 length: 16 amino acids. For the CDR3, the DNA is TGCGCCAGCAGCCCCTTTCGACAGGGGGGAAATCAGCCCCAGCATTTT. It specifies CASSPFRQGGNQPQHF.

The J gene is TRBJ2-5, the V gene TRBV19; a weak D match, TRBD2 (6 bases). V was pared by 5 bases and J by 4 bases, with 17 bases between. The length of the CDR3 is 15 residues. Germline CDR1 LNHDA, CDR2 SQIVND (reference sequence). The CDR3, as DNA: TGTGCCAGTAGTTCCCAGGCGGGACGAGGAGAGACCCAGTACTTC. Translating gives CASSSQAGRGETQYF.

The V and J genes are TRBV6-5 and TRBJ2-7, with D tentatively TRBD1 (6 bases). CDR1 is MNHEY and CDR2 is SVGAGI in the germline V gene. The CDR3 extends over 16 amino acids. Trimming pared 0 bases from V and 3 bases from J, leaving 15 bases between. Here the CDR3 DNA reads TGTGCCAGCAGTTACTCGAACAGGGATTTTTTCTACGAGCAGTACTTC. As protein: CASSYSNRDFFYEQYF.